The next 21 T cell receptor beta chains were all read from a single sample in a study of T cell responses to AZD1222 COVID-19 vaccine. Some clones are missing from TCRdb's copy, which holds only in-frame ones; the method was immunoSEQ multiplex PCR. This table holds approximately 150,000 clones, roughly 92% found once. The material sequenced was peripheral blood, taken on day 0 of AZD1222 vaccination. The receptors were sampled from an adult in good health.

This chain uses TRBV7-9 with TRBJ1-1; D gene unclear. The ends were cut back, 7 bases at V and 6 bases at J, with 9 bases in the middle. CDR3 length: 11 residues. From germline, CDR1 is SEHNR and CDR2 FQNEAQ (reference sequence). CDR3 DNA sequence: TGTGCCAGCACCTTCGGGTCTGAAGCTTTCTTT. It encodes CASTFGSEAFF.

The chain joins TRBV4-1 to TRBJ2-1; maybe TRBD2 (5 bases). V shed 8 bases and J shed 2 bases, with 13 bases lying between them. The CDR3 extends over 14 amino acids. Germline V lookup: CDR1 MGHRA, CDR2 YSYEKL. The CDR3 loop reads CASSRTGPYNEQFF. As DNA, the CDR3 is TGCGCCAGCTCGAGGACTGGACCCTACAATGAGCAGTTCTTC.

The chain joins TRBV6-5 to TRBJ2-3; TRBD1 might be the D (6 bases). The germline V gene has CDR1 MNHEY and CDR2 SVGAGI. This CDR3 is built from 14 residues. V shed 5 bases and J shed 3 bases, with 12 bases lying between them. DNA of the CDR3: TGTGCCAGCAGTCCCAGGACAGAAACAGATACGCAGTATTTT. This codes for CASSPRTETDTQYF.

The chain uses TRBV6-4 and TRBJ1-4; D perhaps matches TRBD1 (5 bases). There are 16 residues in the CDR3. The V and J ends lost 8 bases and 8 bases respectively, with 24 bases between them. The germline V gene has CDR1 MRHNA and CDR2 SNTAGT. The CDR3: CASVRTIQASREKLFF. The DNA for the CDR3 is TGTGCCAGCGTCCGGACGATACAGGCCTCTAGGGAAAAACTGTTTTTT.

The genes are TRBV30 and TRBJ1-2, with unresolved D. The CDR3 consists of 18 residues. Per the germline V gene, CDR1 is GTSNPN and CDR2 is SVGIG (reference sequence). V gave up 1 base and J gave up 4 bases, with 25 bases separating them. CDR3: CAWSAPGTDARGFYGYTF. The CDR3, as DNA: TGTGCCTGGAGTGCCCCGGGCACCGATGCTCGAGGCTTCTATGGCTACACCTTC.

The chain has TRBV2 and TRBJ2-5; D is undetermined. Germline V gene lookup returns CDR1 SNHLY and CDR2 FYNNEI. The CDR3 length is 11 residues. V shed 5 bases and J shed 0 bases, with 1 base lying between them. CDR3 in amino acids: CASSYQETQYF. In DNA form, the CDR3 reads TGTGCCAGCAGTTACCAAGAGACCCAGTACTTC.

This chain joins TRBV7-2 and TRBJ1-6; tentative D call: TRBD1 (6 bases). Germline CDR1 and CDR2: SGHTA and FQGNSA. The CDR3 covers 17 residues. V shed 3 bases and J shed 0 bases, with 12 bases lying between them. In nucleotides, the CDR3 is TGTGCCAGCAGCTTTCAGGACAGTTACTCCTATAATTCACCCCTCCACTTT. This gives the protein CASSFQDSYSYNSPLHF.

The chain carries TRBV29-1 and TRBJ1-1; no clear D. V gave up 6 bases and J gave up 9 bases, with 11 bases separating them. Germline CDR1 and CDR2: SQVTM and ANQGSEA. The CDR3 loop spans 10 amino acids. The CDR3 is CSVLREKAFF. The CDR3 DNA reads as TGCAGCGTCCTTAGAGAGAAAGCTTTCTTT. The full variable domain, completed using reference TRBV29-1 and TRBJ1-1, is SAVISQKPSRDICQRGTSLTIQCQVDSQVTMMFWYRQQPGQSLTLIATANQGSEATYESGFVIDKFPISRPNLTFSTLTVSNMSPEDSSIYLCSVLREKAFFGQGTRLTVV.

The rearrangement joins TRBV29-1 to TRBJ2-3; 10 bases fit TRBD1. Germline CDR1 SQVTM, CDR2 ANQGSEA. Trimming cost V 7 bases and J 1 base; bases outside gene matches: 5. The CDR3 consists of 14 residues. CDR3 nucleotide sequence: TGCAGCGCAAGACAGGGGGCCGGCACAGATACGCAGTATTTT. Its protein product is CSARQGAGTDTQYF.

This chain connects TRBV28 to TRBJ1-1; maybe TRBD1 (5 bases). Per germline, CDR1 MDHEN and CDR2 SYDVKM. The CDR3 totals 11 residues. The V end lost 8 bases, the J end lost 11 bases, and 15 bases lay between the germline ends. DNA for the CDR3: TGTGCCAGCGAGATCTGGGGGGTTGCTTTCTTT. Its translation: CASEIWGVAFF.

The J gene is TRBJ1-1, the V gene TRBV7-9; D call uncertain. Germline CDR1 reads SEHNR; CDR2 reads FQNEAQ (reference sequence). CDR3 length: 13 residues. Deletions cut 5 bases from V and 1 base from J, with 8 bases between. The CDR3 here is CASSAEENTEAFF. The DNA for the CDR3 is TGTGCCAGCAGCGCCGAAGAGAACACTGAAGCTTTCTTT.

V is TRBV7-2 and J is TRBJ1-3; 9 bases match TRBD1. CDR1 is SGHTA and CDR2 is FQGNSA in the germline V gene. Trimming cost V 2 bases and J 5 bases; bases outside gene matches: 7. CDR3 length equals 16 residues. In nucleotides, the CDR3 is TGTGCCAGCAGCTTAACGCGGGGACAGGGTCGAAACACCATATATTTT. Translating it yields CASSLTRGQGRNTIYF.

This CDR3 reads CASSVETSGNEQFF. CDR3 nucleotide sequence: TGTGCCAGCAGCGTTGAGACTAGCGGGAATGAGCAGTTCTTC. The V and J genes are TRBV5-4 and TRBJ2-1; 10 bases map to TRBD2. The germline CDR1 and CDR2 sequences are SGHNT and YYREEE (reference sequence). V lost 4 bases to trimming and J lost 7 bases; unmatched junction nucleotides: 5. The CDR3 consists of 14 residues. Together with reference TRBV5-4 and TRBJ2-1, the CDR3 gives the full variable domain: ETGVTQSPTHLIKTRGQQVTLRCSSQSGHNTVSWYQQALGQGPQFIFQYYREEENGRGNFPPRFSGLQFPNYSSELNVNALELDDSALYLCASSVETSGNEQFFGPGTRLTVL.

V is TRBV6-2 or TRBV6-3 and J is TRBJ1-1; D ambiguous. The ends were cut back, 6 bases at V and 4 bases at J, with 18 bases in the middle. There are 15 residues in the CDR3. Per germline, CDR1 MNHEY and CDR2 SVGEGT. In DNA form, the CDR3 reads TGTGCCAGCAGCGACGGTGGGGATCTGAGCACTGAAGCTTTCTTT. It yields the protein CASSDGGDLSTEAFF.

The J gene is TRBJ2-1, the V gene TRBV2; D is unclear. In germline, CDR1 is SNHLY, CDR2 FYNNEI. The V gene lost 7 bases and the J gene lost 9 bases, with 10 bases spanning the gap. The CDR3 has 11 residues. The CDR3 DNA reads TGTGCCAGCACGGTTTTCACTGAGCAGTTCTTC. The encoded protein is CASTVFTEQFF.

This clone has only one observation. The chain employs TRBV3-1 (or the pseudogene TRBV3-2) and TRBJ2-7; D may be TRBD2 (6 bases). CDR1 and CDR2 from the germline V gene are LGHDT and YNNKEL (reference sequence). V lost 2 bases to trimming and J lost 1 base, with 15 bases between them. The CDR3 has 16 amino acids. DNA for the CDR3: TGTGCCAGCAGCCAACGAGCGCCTGGGGGGTCCTACGAGCAGTACTTC. This gives the protein CASSQRAPGGSYEQYF.

This chain links TRBV6-1 with TRBJ1-2; D gene unclear. V lost 2 bases and J lost 4, with 8 bases in between. There are 13 residues in the CDR3. Germline V CDR1 and CDR2: MNHNS, SASEGT. CDR3 nucleotide sequence: TGTGCCAGCAGTGAAAACAGAGTCTATGGCTACACCTTC. Residues: CASSENRVYGYTF.

The chain uses TRBV5-4 and TRBJ2-3; TRBD1 might be the D (5 bases). The CDR3 is 12 residues long. The germline V gene encodes CDR1 SGHNT and CDR2 YYREEE (reference sequence). V gave up 8 bases and J gave up 4 bases, with 11 bases separating them. The CDR3 reads CASQGIPDTQYF. CDR3 sequence (DNA): TGTGCCAGTCAGGGCATTCCAGATACGCAGTATTTT.

This clone turned up a few times. The rearrangement joins TRBV7-2 to TRBJ1-1; D not resolved. The germline CDR1 and CDR2 sequences are SGHTA and FQGNSA. The ends were cut back, 4 bases at V and 8 bases at J, with 17 bases in the middle. CDR3 length equals 14 residues. CDR3 nucleotides: TGTGCCAGCAGCTACCCTCTTCTTGCCCCGGAAGCTTTCTTT. This sequence encodes CASSYPLLAPEAFF.

The chain employs TRBV10-3 and TRBJ1-5, with D hard to call. With 0 bases removed from V and 2 bases from J, the gap between germline ends came to 14 bases. Germline V lookup: CDR1 ENHRY, CDR2 SYGVKD. The CDR3 totals 17 residues. The CDR3 nucleotides are TGTGCCATCAGTGAGTCTAGTCTGATAAGGGGCAATCAGCCCCAGCATTTT. Its translation: CAISESSLIRGNQPQHF.

The chain employs TRBV6-1 and TRBJ2-7, with D possibly TRBD1 on 5 matching bases. This CDR3 is built from 17 residues. V was trimmed by 1 base and J by 0 bases, leaving 16 bases between them. Per germline, CDR1 MNHNS and CDR2 SASEGT. CDR3 residues: CASSEVSGQANSYEQYF. CDR3 nucleotides: TGTGCCAGCAGTGAAGTCAGTGGACAAGCCAACTCCTACGAGCAGTACTTC.